These T cell receptor beta chains were read from a single sample in a study of OX40 agonist ivuxolimab in advanced cancers. Clones were read by immunoSEQ multiplex PCR, and TCRdb kept only the in-frame ones, dropping some. The sample records roughly 60,000 clones, 86% being singletons. Material: CD4+ or CD8+ T cells sorted from blood, obtained in a trial of the OX40 agonist ivuxolimab. The receptors originated from an adult with an advanced solid tumor such as melanoma, head and neck, liver or kidney cancer. Both conserved end residues are part of each CDR3. A D gene is named only where the DNA matches it firmly. The size field is filled for only some rows; it gives once, few, many or a size class.

cdr3_aa cdr3_nt clone_size d_call v_call cdr3_length j_call
CASSPLGSGERNEQYF TGTGCCAGCAGCCCCTTGGGTAGCGGGGAAAGGAACGAGCAGTACTTC once TRBD2 TRBV5-4 16 TRBJ2-7
CASSRDPGAVTEAFF TGTGCCAGCAGCCGGGACCCCGGTGCTGTTACTGAAGCTTTCTTT - - TRBV4-2 15 TRBJ1-1
CAWSVQLPFGELFF TGTGCCTGGAGTGTGCAGCTACCCTTTGGGGAGCTGTTTTTT - - TRBV30 14 TRBJ2-2
CATERGGGRVTIYF TGTGCCACCGAGCGCGGCGGAGGCCGAGTCACCATATATTTT few - TRBV19 14 TRBJ1-3
CSVIKTGSLEQYF TGCAGCGTCATTAAAACAGGGTCCCTCGAGCAGTACTTC - - TRBV29-1 13 TRBJ2-7
CASSMPGRGLTGANVLTF TGTGCCAGCAGTATGCCGGGCAGGGGGCTAACTGGGGCCAACGTCCTGACTTTC - TRBD1 TRBV27 18 TRBJ2-6
CAISESLGLAGSYEQYF TGTGCCATCAGTGAGTCTCTGGGACTAGCGGGGTCCTACGAGCAGTACTTC - TRBD2 TRBV10-3 17 TRBJ2-7
CASMAGKGEQYF TGTGCCAGCATGGCGGGAAAGGGGGAGCAGTACTTC - - TRBV2 12 TRBJ2-7
CASSPTTPTGLNEQFF TGTGCCAGCTCACCAACGACCCCCACAGGGTTGAATGAGCAGTTCTTC few - TRBV18 16 TRBJ2-1
CASSLRAGGPAGELFF TGCGCCAGCAGCTTGCGGGCGGGGGGGCCAGCCGGGGAGCTGTTTTTT - TRBD2 TRBV5-1 16 TRBJ2-2
CASSPQTEANYGYTF TGCGCCAGCAGCCCGCAGACTGAGGCTAACTATGGCTACACCTTC few - TRBV4-1 15 TRBJ1-2
CASSAGGKEPQHF TGTGCCAGCAGTGCAGGGGGTAAGGAGCCCCAGCATTTT - TRBD1 TRBV6-1 13 TRBJ1-5
CASSQQVVLAGGPRNEQFF TGTGCCAGCAGCCAACAGGTGGTACTAGCGGGGGGGCCCCGCAATGAGCAGTTCTTC - TRBD2 TRBV5-6 19 TRBJ2-1
CASSLGRGGPANNEQFF TGCGCCAGCAGCTTGGGTCGAGGGGGCCCCGCAAACAATGAGCAGTTCTTC - TRBD1 TRBV5-1 17 TRBJ2-1
CASMREETQYF TGTGCCAGCATGCGGGAAGAGACCCAGTACTTC - - TRBV2 11 TRBJ2-5
CASKKRGAYNEQFF TGTGCCAGTAAAAAACGGGGGGCTTACAATGAGCAGTTCTTC - - TRBV19 14 TRBJ2-1
CASTPGGTGTPEAFF TGCGCCAGCACCCCTGGGGGGACAGGGACACCTGAAGCTTTCTTT - TRBD1 TRBV5-1 15 TRBJ1-1
CASSLTTGLDTEAFF TGTGCCAGCAGCTTGACTACAGGGTTGGACACTGAAGCTTTCTTT - - TRBV7-6 15 TRBJ1-1
CASSEAGTGPFLYF TGTGCCAGCAGTGAAGCCGGGACAGGGCCATTTCTGTATTTC - TRBD1 TRBV6-1 14 TRBJ2-7
CASSKIQGGPNQPQHF TGTGCCAGTAGTAAGATACAGGGGGGTCCCAATCAGCCCCAGCATTTT - TRBD1 TRBV19 16 TRBJ1-5
CASSFLVQETQYF TGTGCCAGCAGCTTCCTGGTTCAAGAGACCCAGTACTTC - - TRBV11-1 13 TRBJ2-5
CARRQSLYGYTF TGCGCCAGAAGACAGTCCCTCTATGGCTACACCTTC - - TRBV23-1 12 TRBJ1-2